This T cell receptor (beta chain) stems from a study of T-cell memory formation after mild COVID-19. Overall study findings and caveats: A second wave expanding day 15 to 37 was CD4+-biased; contracting clones were balanced. For second-wave clones that peaked at day 37, SARS-CoV-2 specificity went unverified.

On this clonotype itself: Its antigen is unidentified.

The CDR3 loop spans 15 amino acids. CDR1 is KGHDR, CDR2 SFDVKD, per germline. V lost 3 bases and J 8 bases, leaving 16 bases between the germline ends. From the 5' RACE reads, TCRdb called clonotypes with MiXCR, one entry per CDR3 protein. The data contain around 450,000 distinct CDR3 sequences, less than 25% of them singletons. The V and J genes are TRBV24-1 and TRBJ2-1; D might be TRBD1 or TRBD2, each matching 6 bases. Sequenced material: PBMCs or a T cell subset sorted from them (not recorded which). The clonotype was recovered from an adult woman who had mild COVID-19 (a few samples of this study predate the infection). Cell type and time point are not known. CDR3 in DNA: TGTGCCACCAGTGATCGCCGGGGGCCGGGAGATGAGCAGTTCTTC. Protein sequence: CATSDRRGPGDEQFF.